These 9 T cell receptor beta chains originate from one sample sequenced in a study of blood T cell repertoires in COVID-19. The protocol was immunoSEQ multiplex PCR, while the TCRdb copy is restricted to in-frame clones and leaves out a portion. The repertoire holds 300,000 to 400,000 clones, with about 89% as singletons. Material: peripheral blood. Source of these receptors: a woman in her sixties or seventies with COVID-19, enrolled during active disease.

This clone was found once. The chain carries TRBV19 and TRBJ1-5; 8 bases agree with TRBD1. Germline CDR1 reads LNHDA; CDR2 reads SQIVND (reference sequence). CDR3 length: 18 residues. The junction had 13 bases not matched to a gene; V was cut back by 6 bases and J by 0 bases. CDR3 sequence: CASRRTGRSPYSNQPQHF. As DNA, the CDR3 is TGTGCCAGTAGGCGGACAGGGCGTTCGCCCTATAGCAATCAGCCCCAGCATTTT.

The CDR3 coding sequence is TGTGCCATCCGAGGAGGGGGAGGGGAAAAACTGTTTTTT. The encoded protein is CAIRGGGGEKLFF. The chain uses TRBV10-3 and TRBJ1-4; TRBD1 is a possible D gene (6 bases). CDR3 length equals 13 residues. The germline V gene has CDR1 ENHRY and CDR2 SYGVKD. Trimming pared 8 bases from V and 8 bases from J, leaving 15 bases between.

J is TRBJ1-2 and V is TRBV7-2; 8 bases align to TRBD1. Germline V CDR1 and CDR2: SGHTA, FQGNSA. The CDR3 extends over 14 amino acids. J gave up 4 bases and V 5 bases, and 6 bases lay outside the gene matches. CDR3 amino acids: CASSPRDRSYGYTF. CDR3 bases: TGTGCCAGCAGCCCAAGGGACAGGAGCTATGGCTACACCTTC.

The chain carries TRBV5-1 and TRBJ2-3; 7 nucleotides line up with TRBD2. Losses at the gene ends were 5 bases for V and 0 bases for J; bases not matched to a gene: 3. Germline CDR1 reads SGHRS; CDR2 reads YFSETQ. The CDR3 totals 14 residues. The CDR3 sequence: CASRGGTSTDTQYF. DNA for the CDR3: TGCGCCAGCAGGGGGGGGACTAGCACAGATACGCAGTATTTT. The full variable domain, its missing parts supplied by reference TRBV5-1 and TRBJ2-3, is KAGVTQTPRYLIKTRGQQVTLSCSPISGHRSVSWYQQTPGQGLQFLFEYFSETQRNKGNFPGRFSGRQFSNSRSEMNVSTLELGDSALYLCASRGGTSTDTQYFGPGTRLTVL.

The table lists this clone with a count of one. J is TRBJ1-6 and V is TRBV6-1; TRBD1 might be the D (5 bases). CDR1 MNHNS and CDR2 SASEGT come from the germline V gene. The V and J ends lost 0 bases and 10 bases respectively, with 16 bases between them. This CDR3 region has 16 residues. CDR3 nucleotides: TGTGCCAGCAGTGAAGCAATCCAGGGAGGGAGGTCACCCCTCCACTTT. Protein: CASSEAIQGGRSPLHF.

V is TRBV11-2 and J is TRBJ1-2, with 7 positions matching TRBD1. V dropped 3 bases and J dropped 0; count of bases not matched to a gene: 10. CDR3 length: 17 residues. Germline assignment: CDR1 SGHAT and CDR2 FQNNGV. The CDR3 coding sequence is TGTGCCAGCAGCTTTAAGCCGGGGACAGTTACTAACTATGGCTACACCTTC. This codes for CASSFKPGTVTNYGYTF. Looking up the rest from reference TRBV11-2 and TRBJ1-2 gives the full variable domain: EAGVAQSPRYKIIEKRQSVAFWCNPISGHATLYWYQQILGQGPKLLIQFQNNGVVDDSQLPKDRFSAERLKGVDSTLKIQPAKLEDSAVYLCASSFKPGTVTNYGYTFGSGTRLTVV.

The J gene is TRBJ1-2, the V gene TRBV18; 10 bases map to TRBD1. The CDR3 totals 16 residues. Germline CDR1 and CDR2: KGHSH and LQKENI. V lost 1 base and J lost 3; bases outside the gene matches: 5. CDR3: CASSPLDRGRDYGYTF. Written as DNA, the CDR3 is TGTGCCAGCTCACCACTCGACAGGGGGCGAGACTATGGCTACACCTTC.

The CDR3 loop is CASRFRDREQFF. As DNA, the CDR3 is TGCGCCAGCAGATTCAGGGACAGGGAGCAGTTCTTC. V gene TRBV5-1 combines with J gene TRBJ2-1; 8 positions agree with TRBD1. V lost 5 bases, J lost 10 bases, and 5 bases stayed unmatched. Per the germline V gene, CDR1 is SGHRS and CDR2 is YFSETQ. The CDR3 length is 12 residues.

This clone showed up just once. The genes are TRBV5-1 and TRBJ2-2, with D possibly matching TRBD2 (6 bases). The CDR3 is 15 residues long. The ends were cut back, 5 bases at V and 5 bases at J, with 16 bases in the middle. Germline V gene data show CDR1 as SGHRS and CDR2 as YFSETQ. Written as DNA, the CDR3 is TGCGCCAGCAGATCTGGCCCGGGAGAGACCGGGGAGCTGTTTTTT. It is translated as CASRSGPGETGELFF.